The sequence of this T cell receptor beta chain was determined in a study of early T cells in non-severe SARS-CoV-2 infection. General observations from the study: Anti-spike CD8 responses were favored by VDJdb matching, which missed private and CD4 specificities.

With regard to this clonotype: Its matching antigen is unknown.

Separate cDNA molecules each had unique molecular identifiers attached to them. TCRdb ran MiXCR on the 5' RACE reads and lists one entry per CDR3 protein. Of about 79,000 distinct CDR3 sequences listed, over 9% are singletons. The CDR3 runs to 16 residues. V shed 7 bases, J shed 0 bases, and the junction held 8 bases outside the gene matches. The clonotype originates from an adult who was a healthcare worker with PCR-confirmed SARS-CoV-2 infection or an uninfected control (not recorded which). The chain carries TRBV12-3 or TRBV12-4 and TRBJ1-3, with 8 bases lining up with TRBD1. The sample consisted of whole blood. The CDR3 DNA is TGTGCCAGCACCCGGACAGGGACCCTCTCTGGAAACACCATATATTTT. This translates into CASTRTGTLSGNTIYF.